This T cell receptor (beta chain) was documented in a study of regulatory T cells in long-lasting Graves disease. Construction of TCR beta libraries relied on iRepertoire HTBI primers and on Arm-PCR targeting CDR3 regions. TCRdb independently ran MiXCR on the multiplex PCR reads; one entry per CDR3 protein. In the table there are roughly 610,000 distinct CDR3 sequences, roughly 16% of which are singletons. Specified time point: newly diagnosed GD, antithyroid drugs for less than 3 months. Generation of the TCR library employed RNA extracted from PBMCs. Trimming left V 1 base short and J 5 bases short, with 11 bases between. The CDR3 totals 14 residues. Germline assignment: CDR1 SGHTA and CDR2 FQGNSA. This clonotype was seen more than once but under ten times. This same sample was also taken into another study, of T cells in Graves' hyperthyroidism and ophthalmopathy. That paper states: In patients aged 18 to 65, hyperthyroidism was newly diagnosed, with duration under 2 months. Blood shared most expanded thyroid clonotypes above 0.001.

The chain combines TRBV7-2 with TRBJ2-5, with D possibly being TRBD1 (5 bases). The sample was peripheral blood mononuclear cells (PBMCs), taken at new diagnosis, from a patient treated with antithyroid drugs. The clonotype comes from a man aged 18 to 30 with Graves disease. The CDR3 spells CASSLVRQFETQYF. The DNA of the CDR3 is TGTGCCAGCAGCTTAGTGAGACAGTTCGAGACCCAGTACTTC. The variable domain in full, with the rest retrieved from reference TRBV7-2 and TRBJ2-5, is GAGVSQSPSNKVTEKGKDVELRCDPISGHTALYWYRQSLGQGLEFLIYFQGNSAPDKSGLPSDRFSAERTGGSVSTLTIQRTQQEDSAVYLCASSLVRQFETQYFGPGTRLLVL.